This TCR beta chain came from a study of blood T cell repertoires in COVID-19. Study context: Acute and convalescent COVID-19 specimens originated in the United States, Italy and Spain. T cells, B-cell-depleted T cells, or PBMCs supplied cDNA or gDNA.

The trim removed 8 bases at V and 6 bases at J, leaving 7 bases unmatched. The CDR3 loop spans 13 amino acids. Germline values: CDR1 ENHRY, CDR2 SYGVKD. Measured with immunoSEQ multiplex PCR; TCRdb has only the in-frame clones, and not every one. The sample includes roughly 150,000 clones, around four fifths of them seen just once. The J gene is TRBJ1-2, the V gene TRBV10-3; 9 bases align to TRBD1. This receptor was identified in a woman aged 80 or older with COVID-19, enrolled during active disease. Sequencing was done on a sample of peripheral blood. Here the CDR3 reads CAIVPGQGNGYTF. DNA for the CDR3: TGTGCCATCGTGCCGGGACAGGGTAATGGCTACACCTTC.